The present TCR beta chain was sequenced within a study of blood T cell repertoires in COVID-19. Study as a whole: Sites across the United States, Italy and Spain contributed samples from acute and convalescent COVID-19.

Trimming took 8 bases from V and 5 from J, leaving 12 bases between them. This CDR3 is built from 12 residues. Germline V gene lookup returns CDR1 MGHDK and CDR2 SYGVNS. This table comes from immunoSEQ multiplex PCR, and its TCRdb copy is limited to in-frame clones, with some not included. The sample holds 360,000 or so clones, approximately 89% seen once. In terms of age and location, participants ranged from roughly 18 to 100 years and lived in roughly 22 US areas. Participants' own reports of clinical history determined their cohort assignment. Among Cohort 3 donors, those recovered had two negative PCRs, clearance, or symptom resolution.

The sequence was obtained from a woman between 25 and 40 years old who had recovered from COVID-19. This chain joins TRBV25-1 and TRBJ1-2, with a tentative D call TRBD1 (6 bases). The sequencing sample was made of PBMCs or T cells enriched from blood (not recorded which). The CDR3 reads CASAGTPYGYTF. The CDR3 DNA is TGTGCCAGCGCCGGGACACCTTATGGCTACACCTTC.